A single sample is the source of the 8 T cell receptor beta chains below, sequenced in a study of cytomegalovirus exposure and HLA in healthy donors. In the PCR, 60 Vbeta and 13 Jbeta primers were used. Clones were sequenced by immunoSEQ multiplex PCR, and TCRdb holds only the in-frame ones, with some missing. Of a few hundred thousand clones in the sample, 70% to 90% were seen once. Material: PBMCs. These receptors all come from a young woman in good health and CMV-seronegative.

The chain links TRBV2 to TRBJ1-4; 7 bases fit TRBD1. The CDR3 spans 13 residues. Germline V lookup: CDR1 SNHLY, CDR2 FYNNEI. After removal of 8 bases from V and 4 bases from J, the junction contained 4 bases not matched to a gene. In DNA, the CDR3 is TGTGCCAGCGGAGGGACAGATAATGAAAAACTGTTTTTT. Protein: CASGGTDNEKLFF.

The V call is TRBV6-5, the J call TRBJ2-1; D remains ambiguous. The V end lost 0 bases, the J end lost 6 bases, and 12 bases lay between the germline ends. The germline V gene encodes CDR1 MNHEY and CDR2 SVGAGI. This CDR3 has 15 residues. The CDR3 region has the DNA TGTGCCAGCAGTTACTCTTCCCTCCGTCCCAATGAGCAGTTCTTC. The encoded protein is CASSYSSLRPNEQFF.

V and J are TRBV4-2 and TRBJ2-7; 10 positions agree with TRBD1. The V and J ends lost 3 bases and 4 bases, in that order; junction bases with no gene match: 6. CDR1 and CDR2 from the germline V gene are LGHNA and YNFKEQ. The CDR3 has 15 residues. The CDR3 region is CASSHEGQGIYEQYF. The DNA of the CDR3 is TGTGCCAGCAGCCACGAGGGACAGGGGATATACGAGCAGTACTTC.

This chain's CDR3 is CASSPLSGGVLQYF. The CDR3, as DNA: TGTGCCAGCAGTCCTCTTAGCGGGGGGGTCCTCCAGTATTTT. V usage is TRBV6-5 and J usage is TRBJ2-3, with TRBD2 identical over 11 bases. The CDR3 spans 14 residues. The V and J ends lost 5 bases and 12 bases, in that order; junction bases with no gene match: 10. Germline V gene lookup returns CDR1 MNHEY and CDR2 SVGAGI.

The chain employs TRBV11-2 and TRBJ1-2; the D is unclear. CDR1 is SGHAT, CDR2 FQNNGV, per germline. The V end lost 3 bases, the J end lost 7 bases, and 24 bases lay between the germline ends. This CDR3 is 17 amino acids long. The CDR3 spells CASSLSAKDGEFSGYTF. The CDR3 DNA sequence: TGTGCCAGCAGCTTGTCCGCCAAGGATGGGGAGTTTTCTGGCTACACCTTC.

J is TRBJ2-2 and V is TRBV9; D perhaps matches TRBD2 (6 bases). The length of the CDR3 is 15 residues. V lost 4 bases to trimming and J lost 0 bases, with 10 bases between them. From germline, CDR1 is SGDLS and CDR2 YYNGEE. For the CDR3, the DNA is TGTGCCAGCAGCCCCCGGGGGACGAACACCGGGGAGCTGTTTTTT. Translated: CASSPRGTNTGELFF.

In its sample, this clone was seen a few times. V usage is TRBV29-1 and J usage is TRBJ2-7; weak D call: TRBD2 (6 bases). This CDR3 region has 15 residues. CDR1 is SQVTM, CDR2 ANQGSEA, per germline. V lost 4 bases to trimming and J lost 4 bases, with 20 bases between them. The CDR3 sequence is CSVVALENRGYEQYF. Here the CDR3 DNA reads TGCAGCGTTGTAGCCCTCGAGAACCGGGGGTACGAGCAGTACTTC.

The V call is TRBV19, the J call TRBJ2-5; tentatively, D is TRBD2 (6 bases). This CDR3 region has 14 residues. In germline, CDR1 is LNHDA, CDR2 SQIVND (reference sequence). V was clipped by 10 bases and J by 5 bases, with 20 bases between them. CDR3 bases: TGTGCCACGGCAACGGGGGACGGAGGGGAGACCCAGTACTTC. It specifies CATATGDGGETQYF.